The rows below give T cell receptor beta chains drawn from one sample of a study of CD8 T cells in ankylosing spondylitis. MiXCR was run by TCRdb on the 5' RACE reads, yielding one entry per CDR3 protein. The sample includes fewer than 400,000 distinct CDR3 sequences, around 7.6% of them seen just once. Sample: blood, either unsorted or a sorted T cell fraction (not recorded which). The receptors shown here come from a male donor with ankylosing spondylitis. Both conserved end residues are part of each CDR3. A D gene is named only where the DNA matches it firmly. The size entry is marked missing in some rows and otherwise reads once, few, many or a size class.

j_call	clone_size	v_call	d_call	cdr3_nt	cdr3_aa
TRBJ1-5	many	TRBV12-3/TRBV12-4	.	TGTGCCAGCAGTTTCGCGGACCGTGGTAGGCATTTT	CASSFADRGRHF
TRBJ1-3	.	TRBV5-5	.	TGTGCCAGCAGCTTGATCCGGGGCTCTGGAAACACCATATATTTT	CASSLIRGSGNTIYF
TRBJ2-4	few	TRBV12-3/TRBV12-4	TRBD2	TGTGCCAGCAGTTTACTAGCGGGAGCAAACATTCAGTACTTC	CASSLLAGANIQYF
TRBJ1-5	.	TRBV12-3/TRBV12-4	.	TGTGCCAGCAGTTTAGGTCGAGGGGGAAGGCAGCCCCAGCATTTT	CASSLGRGGRQPQHF
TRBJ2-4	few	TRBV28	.	TGTGCCAGTCGACCGGCTGGGCCGCAGCAAAACATTCAGTACTTC	CASRPAGPQQNIQYF
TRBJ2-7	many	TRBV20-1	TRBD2	TGCAGTGCTACCGGGACTACAATCTACGAGCAGTACTTC	CSATGTTIYEQYF
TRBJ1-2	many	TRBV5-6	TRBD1	TGTGCCAGCAGCGGGACAGGGGGCGACTATGGCTACACCTTC	CASSGTGGDYGYTF
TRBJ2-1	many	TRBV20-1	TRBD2	TGCAGTGCCCCCCTAGCGGGAGGATTCGCCAATGAGCAGTTCTTC	CSAPLAGGFANEQFF
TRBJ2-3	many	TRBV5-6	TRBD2	TGTGCCAGCAGGCCCCCGGGAGGGTTGGAGACAGATACGCAGTATTTT	CASRPPGGLETDTQYF
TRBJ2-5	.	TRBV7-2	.	TGTGCCAGCAGCTTTGGGTCGCTAGATGGGGGGACCCAGTACTTC	CASSFGSLDGGTQYF
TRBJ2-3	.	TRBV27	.	TGTGCCAGCAGTTGGGGGGGCACAGGGAAGTTGGGCACAGATACGCAGTATTTT	CASSWGGTGKLGTDTQYF
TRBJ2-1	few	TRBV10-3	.	TGTGCCATCAGTGAGACTAGCAGTAACAATGAGCAGTTCTTC	CAISETSSNNEQFF
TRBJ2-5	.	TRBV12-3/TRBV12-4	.	TGTGCCAGCAGTTTTATCCGGGATCAAGAGACCCAGTACTTC	CASSFIRDQETQYF
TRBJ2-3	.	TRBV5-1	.	TGCGCCAGCAGCTTGGATCTAGCGACCACAGATACGCAGTATTTT	CASSLDLATTDTQYF
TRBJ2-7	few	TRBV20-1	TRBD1	TGCAGTGCTCATAATTCCGGGACAGGGGGCTTGAAGCAGTACTTC	CSAHNSGTGGLKQYF
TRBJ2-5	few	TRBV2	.	TGTGCCAGCAGTGAAGCGCTTCTAGAGACCCAGTACTTC	CASSEALLETQYF
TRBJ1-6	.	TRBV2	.	TGTGCCAGCACGGTCAGGGACTATTCACCCCTCCACTTT	CASTVRDYSPLHF
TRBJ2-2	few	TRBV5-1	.	TGCGCCAGCAGCCGCGGGGGCGGCGCGAACACCGGGGAGCTGTTTTTT	CASSRGGGANTGELFF
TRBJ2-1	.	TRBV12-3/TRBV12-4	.	TGTGCCAGCAGCCTGGACAACTACAATGAGCAGTTCTTC	CASSLDNYNEQFF
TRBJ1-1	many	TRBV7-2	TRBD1	TGTGCCAGCAGCTTAAGGGCAGGGGGAAGGATGAACACTGAAGCTTTCTTT	CASSLRAGGRMNTEAFF
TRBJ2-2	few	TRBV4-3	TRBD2	TGCGCCAGCAGCCAAGAGAGCCTAGCGGCGAACACCGGGGAGCTGTTTTTT	CASSQESLAANTGELFF
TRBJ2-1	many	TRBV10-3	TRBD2	TGTGCCATCAGTGATGGACTAGCGAAATACAATGAGCAGTTCTTC	CAISDGLAKYNEQFF
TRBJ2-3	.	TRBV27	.	TGTGCCAGCAGTCGGGCGGGGGCAGGTCCTAGCACAGATACGCAGTATTTT	CASSRAGAGPSTDTQYF
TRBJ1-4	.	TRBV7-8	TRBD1	TGTGCCAGCAGCTTGGCCGGGACAGTTAATGAAAAACTGTTTTTT	CASSLAGTVNEKLFF
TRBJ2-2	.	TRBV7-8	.	TGTGCCAGCAGCTCCATGAAATCAGCGGCGAACACCGGGGAGCTGTTTTTT	CASSSMKSAANTGELFF
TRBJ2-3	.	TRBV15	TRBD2	TGTGCCACCAGCAGAGCCTCGGGACTAGCGGGCCTCACAGATACGCAGTATTTT	CATSRASGLAGLTDTQYF
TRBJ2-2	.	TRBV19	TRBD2	TGTGCCAGTACCGCGGACAGGGGGAGGACTAGCGGGAGTAAGGCCGGGGAGCTGTTTTTT	CASTADRGRTSGSKAGELFF
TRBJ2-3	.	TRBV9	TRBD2	TGTGCCAGCAGTAGCGGGAGTAGAACAGATACGCAGTATTTT	CASSSGSRTDTQYF
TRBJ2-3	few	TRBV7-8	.	TGTGCCAGCATCGACCAAGCGTCTTACACAGATACGCAGTATTTT	CASIDQASYTDTQYF